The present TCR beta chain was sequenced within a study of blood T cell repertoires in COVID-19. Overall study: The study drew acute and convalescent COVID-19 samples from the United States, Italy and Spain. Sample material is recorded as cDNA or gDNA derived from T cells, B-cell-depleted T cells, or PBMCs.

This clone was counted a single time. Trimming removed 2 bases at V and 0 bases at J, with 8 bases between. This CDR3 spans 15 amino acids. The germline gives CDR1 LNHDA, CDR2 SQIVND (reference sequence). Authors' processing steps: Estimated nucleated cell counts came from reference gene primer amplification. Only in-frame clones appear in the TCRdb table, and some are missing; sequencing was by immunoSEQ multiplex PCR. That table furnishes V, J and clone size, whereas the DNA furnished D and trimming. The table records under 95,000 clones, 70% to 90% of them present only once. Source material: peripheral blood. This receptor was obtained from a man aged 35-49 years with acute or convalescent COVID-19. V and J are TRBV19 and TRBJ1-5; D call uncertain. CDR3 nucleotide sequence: TGTGCCAGTAGTATAACAGAATATAGCAATCAGCCCCAGCATTTT. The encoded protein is CASSITEYSNQPQHF.